The clone carrying this T cell receptor (beta chain) was counted only a few times. V was pared by 8 bases and J by 3 bases, with 34 bases between. CDR3 size: 20 residues. This record belongs to a study of T cell changes during pregnancy in multiple sclerosis. Here immunoSEQ multiplex PCR was the method, and the copy in TCRdb shows in-frame clones only, minus some. This repertoire shows roughly 80,000 clones, 93% found once; its top ten account for 2.5% to 3%. The material was peripheral blood, obtained in the second trimester of pregnancy. V usage is TRBV23-1 and J usage is TRBJ1-2, with D possibly TRBD1 on 6 matching bases. TRBV23-1 is an ORF for which the function is uncertain. This receptor was identified in a female donor with multiple sclerosis, enrolled in a pregnancy study. The CDR3 reads CASPNPETGRRSACDYGYTF. CDR3 sequence (DNA): TGCGCCAGCCCCAACCCCGAGACAGGCAGGAGATCAGCTTGTGACTATGGCTACACCTTC.